This is a list of T cell receptor beta chains from one sample in a study of technical replicates of blood from several donors. TCRdb's table, derived via immunoSEQ multiplex PCR, lists solely in-frame clones and lacks some. The sample gives about 82,000 clones, 95% to 96% of which show up once; 0.37% is in the top ten. The sequencing input was T cells isolated from PBMCs. Receptors were obtained from a human donor in good health. Both conserved end residues are part of each CDR3. Each record gives: D gene, J gene, V gene, clone size, CDR3 protein, CDR3 DNA. A D gene is named only where the DNA matches it firmly. Only some rows state a clone size, as once, few, many or a class for expanded clones.

TRBD1 | TRBJ1-1 | TRBV7-2 | NA | CASSARQGQVNTEAFF | TGTGCCAGCAGCGCCCGACAGGGGCAAGTGAACACTGAAGCTTTCTTT
TRBD2 | TRBJ2-1 | TRBV6-1 | once | CASSRGTSGANEQFF | TGTGCCAGCAGTAGGGGGACTAGCGGGGCCAATGAGCAGTTCTTC
TRBD1 | TRBJ1-4 | TRBV30 | NA | CASNYRDSNEKLFF | TGTGCCTCAAATTACCGGGACAGTAATGAAAAACTGTTTTTT
NA | TRBJ1-1 | TRBV7-8 | NA | CASSLSAEAFF | TGTGCCAGCAGCTTATCAGCTGAAGCTTTCTTT
NA | TRBJ1-3 | TRBV4-3 | NA | CASSHTSGNTIYF | TGCGCCAGCAGCCATACATCTGGAAACACCATATATTTT
TRBD2 | TRBJ2-3 | TRBV9 | NA | CASSSTVAGGTDTQYF | TGTGCCAGCAGCTCGACTGTAGCGGGGGGCACAGATACGCAGTATTTT
TRBD1 | TRBJ2-5 | TRBV5-3 | NA | CTPDREGKETQYF | TGTACTCCAGACAGGGAAGGAAAAGAGACCCAGTACTTC
NA | TRBJ2-1 | TRBV7-9 | NA | CASSLSRYNEQFF | TGTGCCAGCAGCTTATCGAGGTACAATGAGCAGTTCTTC
TRBD1 | TRBJ2-5 | TRBV11-3 | NA | CASSLGGQQETQYF | TGTGCCAGCAGTTTAGGGGGACAGCAAGAGACCCAGTACTTC
TRBD1 | TRBJ2-7 | TRBV7-2 | NA | CASSLQGQGVYEQYF | TGTGCCAGCAGCTTACAAGGACAGGGTGTCTACGAGCAGTACTTC
NA | TRBJ2-4 | TRBV30 | NA | CAWSVNDAGAKNIQYF | TGTGCCTGGAGTGTAAATGACGCCGGGGCCAAAAACATTCAGTACTTC
TRBD2 | TRBJ2-7 | TRBV7-9 | NA | CASSPGGLAGEYEQYF | TGTGCCAGCAGCCCCGGGGGACTAGCGGGGGAATACGAGCAGTACTTC
NA | TRBJ2-1 | TRBV5-1 | NA | CASRPSGSYNEQFF | TGCGCCAGCAGACCCAGCGGGTCCTACAATGAGCAGTTCTTC
NA | TRBJ2-1 | TRBV29-1 | NA | CSVDRDSYNEQFF | TGCAGCGTCGATCGGGACTCCTACAATGAGCAGTTCTTC
TRBD2 | TRBJ2-4 | TRBV7-9 | NA | CASSLGGTSSNIQYF | TGTGCCAGCAGCTTAGGAGGGACTAGCTCGAACATTCAGTACTTC
NA | TRBJ2-7 | TRBV11-3 | NA | CASSSYHEHEQYF | TGTGCCAGCAGCTCCTACCACGAGCACGAGCAGTACTTC
TRBD1 | TRBJ2-1 | TRBV18 | once | CASSPLQGGSYNEQFF | TGTGCCAGCTCACCGCTACAGGGGGGCTCCTACAATGAGCAGTTCTTC
NA | TRBJ2-1 | TRBV20-1 | NA | CSATLVEQFF | TGCAGTGCGACACTAGTTGAGCAGTTCTTC
NA | TRBJ2-1 | TRBV6-1 | NA | CASTLVGAGFF | TGTGCCAGCACCCTAGTGGGGGCTGGGTTCTTC
NA | TRBJ2-1 | TRBV15 | NA | CATSREGHSSYNEQFF | TGTGCCACCAGCAGAGAGGGACATAGCTCCTACAATGAGCAGTTCTTC
TRBD2 | TRBJ2-3 | TRBV11-3 | NA | CASSLLAGRDTQYF | TGTGCCAGCAGCTTACTAGCGGGGCGAGATACGCAGTATTTT
NA | TRBJ1-1 | TRBV5-5 | NA | CASSLEGGQNTEAFF | TGTGCCAGCAGCCTGGAGGGAGGTCAGAACACTGAAGCTTTCTTT
NA | TRBJ1-5 | TRBV19 | NA | CASSIVGSYNQPQHF | TGTGCCAGTAGTATAGTGGGCAGCTACAATCAGCCCCAGCATTTT
TRBD2 | TRBJ2-2 | TRBV6-6 | NA | CASSDLAGGHTGELFF | TGTGCCAGCAGCGACCTAGCGGGAGGCCACACCGGGGAGCTGTTTTTT
NA | TRBJ1-4 | TRBV19 | NA | CASSISGQEKLFF | TGTGCCAGTAGTATCTCGGGACAAGAAAAACTGTTTTTT